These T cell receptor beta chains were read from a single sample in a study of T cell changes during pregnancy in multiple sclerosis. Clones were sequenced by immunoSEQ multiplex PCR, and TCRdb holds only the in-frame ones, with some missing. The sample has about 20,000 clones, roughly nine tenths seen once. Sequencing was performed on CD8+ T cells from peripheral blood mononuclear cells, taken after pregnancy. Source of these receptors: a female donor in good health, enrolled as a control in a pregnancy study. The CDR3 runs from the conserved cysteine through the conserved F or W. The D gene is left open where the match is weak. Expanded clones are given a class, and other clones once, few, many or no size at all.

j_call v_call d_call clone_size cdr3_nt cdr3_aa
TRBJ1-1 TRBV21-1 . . TGTGCCAGCAGCAAATTAAGCTCCTCTGAAGCTTTCTTT CASSKLSSSEAFF
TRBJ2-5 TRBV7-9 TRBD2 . TGTGCCAGCAGCGCCGGGACTAGCGGGCAAGAGACCCAGTACTTC CASSAGTSGQETQYF
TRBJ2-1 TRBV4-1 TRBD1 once TGCGCCAGCAGCCAGTCAAAACAGGGGGATGAGCAGTTCTTC CASSQSKQGDEQFF
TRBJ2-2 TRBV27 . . TGTGCCAGCAGTTTAATTGCTAGCACCTGGGGGGAGCTGTTTTTT CASSLIASTWGELFF
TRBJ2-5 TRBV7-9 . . TGTGCCAGCAACCTACAGGGTCAGGAGACCCAGTACTTC CASNLQGQETQYF
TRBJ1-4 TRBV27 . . TGTGCCAGCAGTTTAACAGGGTCGGGTGAAAAACTGTTTTTT CASSLTGSGEKLFF
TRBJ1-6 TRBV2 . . TGTGCCAGCAGTGAAGCGGGTACAGGGAAGCATTCACCCCTCCACTTT CASSEAGTGKHSPLHF
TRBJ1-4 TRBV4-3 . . TGCGCCAGCAGCCGAGTCCTTGGAGGGGAGGGAAAACTGTTTTTT CASSRVLGGEGKLFF
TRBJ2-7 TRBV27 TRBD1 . TGTGCCAGCAGTCTCCGACAGGGGACCAACGAGCAGTACTTC CASSLRQGTNEQYF
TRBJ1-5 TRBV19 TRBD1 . TGTGCCAGTGGGGACAGGCTCGATCAGCCCCAGCATTTT CASGDRLDQPQHF
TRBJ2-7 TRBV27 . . TGTGCCAGCAGTTCAACAAGCTACGAGCAGTACTTC CASSSTSYEQYF
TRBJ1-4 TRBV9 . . TGTGCCAGCAGCGGCGGGCAGGCTGCTAATGAAAAACTGTTTTTT CASSGGQAANEKLFF
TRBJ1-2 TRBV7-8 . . TGTGCCAGCAGCTTGGACAGAAACAACTATGGCTACACCTTC CASSLDRNNYGYTF
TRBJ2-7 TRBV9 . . TGTGCCAGCAGCGGCAACGACATGGGGCTCGAGCAGTACTTC CASSGNDMGLEQYF
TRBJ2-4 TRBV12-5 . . TGTGCTAGTGGTTTATTTCGCGACACAACCAAAAACATTCAGTACTTC CASGLFRDTTKNIQYF
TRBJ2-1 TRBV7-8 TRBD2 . TGTGCCAGCAGCTTCCTAGCGGGAGGCAATGAGCAGTTCTTC CASSFLAGGNEQFF
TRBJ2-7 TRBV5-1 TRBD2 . TGCGCCAGCAGCTTTTTCCCAGCTAGCGGGAGCTACGAGCAGTACTTC CASSFFPASGSYEQYF
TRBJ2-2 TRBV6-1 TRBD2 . TGTGCCAGCAGAGGACTAGCGGGGGGCACCGGGGAGCTGTTTTTT CASRGLAGGTGELFF
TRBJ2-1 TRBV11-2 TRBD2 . TGTGCCAGCAGCTTAGGGCGGGGGAATGAGCAGTTCTTC CASSLGRGNEQFF
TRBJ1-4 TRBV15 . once TGTGCCACCAGCAGTTTTCAACAGGACCCTAATGAAAAACTGTTTTTT CATSSFQQDPNEKLFF
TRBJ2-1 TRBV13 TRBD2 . TGTGCCAGCAGCCAACTAGCGAATCAAATCTACAATGAGCAGTTCTTC CASSQLANQIYNEQFF
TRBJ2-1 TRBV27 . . TGTGCCAGCAGTACTCGGAGCTCCTACAATGAGCAGTTCTTC CASSTRSSYNEQFF
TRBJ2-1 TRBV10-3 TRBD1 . TGTGCCATCAGTGACAGGACAGGCCCCTACAATGAGCAGTTCTTC CAISDRTGPYNEQFF
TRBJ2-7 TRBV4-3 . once TGCGCCAGCAGCCCGGCCCGCGGGACAGCCTACGAGCAGTACTTC CASSPARGTAYEQYF
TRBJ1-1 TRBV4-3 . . TGCGCCAGCAGCCAAGTACCGGGGAACACTGAAGCTTTCTTT CASSQVPGNTEAFF
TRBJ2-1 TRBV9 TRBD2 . TGTGCCAGCAGCGCTAGCGGGGGGGCCTACAATGAGCAGTTCTTC CASSASGGAYNEQFF
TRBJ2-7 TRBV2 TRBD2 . TGTGCCAGCAGCGGTTACGCCACCGGGGGACTAGTCGACAACGAGCAGTACTTC CASSGYATGGLVDNEQYF
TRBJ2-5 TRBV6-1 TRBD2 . TGTGCCAGCAGTGAAGGGTTAGCGGGAGACACGGAGACCCAGTACTTC CASSEGLAGDTETQYF
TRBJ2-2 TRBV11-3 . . TGTGCCAGCAGCCCGGGGACCGGGGAGCTGTTTTTT CASSPGTGELFF
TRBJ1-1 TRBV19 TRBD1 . TGTGCCAGTACCTACCCCCGACAGGGACCGAACACTGAAGCTTTCTTT CASTYPRQGPNTEAFF
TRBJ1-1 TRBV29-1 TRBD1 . TGCAGCGTTGTCGAGGTGGTTCGGCAGGGGGACGAAGCTTTCTTT CSVVEVVRQGDEAFF
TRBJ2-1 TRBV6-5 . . TGTGCCAGCAGTTACTCGAGGCTCCCCTCCTACAATGAGCAGTTCTTC CASSYSRLPSYNEQFF
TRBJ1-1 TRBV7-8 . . TGTGCCAGCAGCTTAGTGAGGGAATTCGGTGAAGCTTTCTTT CASSLVREFGEAFF
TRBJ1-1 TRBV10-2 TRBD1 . TGCGCCAGCAGTTACAGGGGGGGGAACACTGAAGCTTTCTTT CASSYRGGNTEAFF
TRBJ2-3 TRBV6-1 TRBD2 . TGTGCCAGCAAGCGGGACGCGGATACGCAGTATTTT CASKRDADTQYF
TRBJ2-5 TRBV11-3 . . TGTGCCAGCAGCTTAGACCGTTTGGGCGAGAACCAAGAGACCCAGTACTTC CASSLDRLGENQETQYF
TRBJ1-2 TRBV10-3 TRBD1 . TGTGCCATCAACTTGGACAGGGGCGGGGATGGCTACACCTTC CAINLDRGGDGYTF
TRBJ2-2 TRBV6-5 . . TGTGCCAGCAGTTACTCCCTGAGCGGGGAGCTGTTTTTT CASSYSLSGELFF
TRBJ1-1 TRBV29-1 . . TGCAGCGTTCCCCGGGGGAGAGGGGCTGAAGCTTTCTTT CSVPRGRGAEAFF
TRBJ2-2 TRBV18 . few TGTGCCAGCTCACCACCCCTAGGTATCACCGGGGAGCTGTTTTTT CASSPPLGITGELFF
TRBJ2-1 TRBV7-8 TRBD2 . TGTGCCGCCGGACTAGCGGGGAATGAGCAGTTCTTC CAAGLAGNEQFF
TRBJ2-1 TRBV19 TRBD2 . TGTGCCAGTAGAACCCCCCTAGCGGGAAAAGGCAATGAGCAGTTCTTC CASRTPLAGKGNEQFF
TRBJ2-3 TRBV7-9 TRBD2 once TGTGCCAGCAGCTTTGGGGAGGGGCACACAGATACGCAGTATTTT CASSFGEGHTDTQYF
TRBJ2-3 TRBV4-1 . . TGCGCCAGCAGCCAAGACGGGGGTTCTCCGCCGGCGGATACGCAGTATTTT CASSQDGGSPPADTQYF
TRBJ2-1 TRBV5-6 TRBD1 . TGTGCCAGCAGCCGGGACAGGGGGACCTACAATGAGCAGTTCTTC CASSRDRGTYNEQFF